Listed below are T cell receptor beta chains from one sample, sequenced in a study of OX40 agonist ivuxolimab in advanced cancers. The repertoire was sequenced with immunoSEQ multiplex PCR; TCRdb's copy has only in-frame clones and lacks some. The data contain about 73,000 clones, approximately 90% of them singletons. Sequencing was performed on CD4+ or CD8+ T cells sorted from blood, taken in a trial of the OX40 agonist ivuxolimab. The receptors stem from an adult with an advanced solid tumor such as melanoma, head and neck, liver or kidney cancer. Each CDR3 is given with its conserved first and last residue.

CDR3: CASSLGLPPHHEQFF
V: TRBV5-1

CDR3: CASSPGASTDTQYF
V: TRBV7-9

CDR3: CASSTGPFENTIYF
V: TRBV7-2

CDR3: CSVVLWGNIQYF
V: TRBV29-1

CDR3: CSVSQGGNYEQYF
V: TRBV29-1

CDR3: CSPRRRPGGEPYNEQFF
V: TRBV29-1

CDR3: CASSLEGRGPQHF
V: TRBV11-2

CDR3: CASSLASGRVPSSYNEQFF
V: TRBV5-1

CDR3: CASSREGGPLYGYTF
V: TRBV5-4

CDR3: CASSNQGAANYGYTF
V: TRBV6-6

CDR3: CASSRGSYTGELFF
V: TRBV28

CDR3: CASSAVGEQYF
V: TRBV10-2

CDR3: CASSYIGPSGSSYNEQFF
V: TRBV5-4

CDR3: CASSIRSRAGNQPQHF
V: TRBV19

CDR3: CASSIDLRDRVYGYTF
V: TRBV19

CDR3: CASSLGAGANTGELFF
V: TRBV5-1

CDR3: CASSTGTSGTSSYNEQFF
V: TRBV5-4

CDR3: CASSVEAEGTYEQYF
V: TRBV9

CDR3: CASSLRFSGSTSTDTQYF
V: TRBV5-1

CDR3: CASSYSANLLNQPQHF
V: TRBV6-5

CDR3: CASLRGSGDTGELFF
V: TRBV13

CDR3: CASTGPGSYEQYF
V: TRBV27

CDR3: CASSYTGYEQYF
V: TRBV7-9

CDR3: CANSGTGDPGELFF
V: TRBV10-3

CDR3: CASSLVAGASYEQYF
V: TRBV5-1

CDR3: CATIRTEAFF
V: TRBV28

CDR3: CAISNPGPHSYEQYF
V: TRBV10-3

CDR3: CASSLAQGRLETQYF
V: TRBV11-3

CDR3: CASSPVASPGGTDTQYF
V: TRBV27

CDR3: CASSTSGSTDTQYF
V: TRBV5-1

CDR3: CASSYLQGGGTEAFF
V: TRBV6-5

CDR3: CASSQSPTYEQYF
V: TRBV16

CDR3: CASSVEGDEGNTIYF
V: TRBV9

CDR3: CASRATGFNTEAFF
V: TRBV5-1

CDR3: CASRLATNTGELFF
V: TRBV7-2

CDR3: CASREDRGRTGELFF
V: TRBV2

CDR3: CASSSEGTGRNHFFEQYF
V: TRBV7-3

CDR3: CASAPDGWGETQYF
V: TRBV27

CDR3: CASSLVPSGGGTGELFF
V: TRBV7-8

CDR3: CASRLWGTAEAFF
V: TRBV11-2

CDR3: CASSRLAGLNTGELFF
V: TRBV18

CDR3: CSVDTSGTSTDTQYF
V: TRBV29-1

CDR3: CASSPGTGAGNTIYF
V: TRBV18

CDR3: CASSTTNSYEQYF
V: TRBV19